This record concerns one TCR beta chain sequence. Its antigen specificity is not known. Base qualities were left out, and no much larger clone turns up one base away. TCRbeta CDR3 regions were amplified from genomic DNA by means of the immunoSEQ Assay, a bias-controlled multiplex PCR. Regarding the original processing steps: The number of nucleated cells in each sample was estimated from the amplification of reference gene primers within the assay. To quantify the absolute abundance of each unique TCRbeta CDR3 rearrangement, sequence reads were collapsed and filtered. Productive Simpson clonality was computed per sample as the square root of Simpson's diversity index over productive rearrangements. Entries here come from immuneACCESS through TCRdb and include only in-frame sequences with V and J called. Some clones fail to appear in such tables; in the studies checked, an unresolved V gene covers under half of the shortfall, and the cause of the remainder is unknown. V, J and clone size are those of that table, while D and trimming were read from the DNA. The sample data list nearly 200,000 clones, and approximately 81% of these were observed just once. 15% to 20% of the sample comes from the top ten.

The data stem from a study of blood T cell repertoires in COVID-19 (dated by TCRdb to 2019 to 2021). Concerning the study at large: Samples from collaborators originated in the United States, Italy and Spain and spanned both the acute and convalescent phases of COVID-19. Nearly every sample came with metadata listing a de-identified subject ID, COVID-19 status, age in years and sex. The prospective study material was composed of cDNA or gDNA derived from T cells, B-cell-depleted T cells, or PBMCs. The samples were drawn from the first 160 participants of the ongoing ImmuneRACE study and from over a thousand subjects provided by 6 global collaborators. Where HLA class I and class II types were available, the types were taken from metadata supplied by the sample provider, not from assay-based typing. The repertoires were released in a freely available public database intended as a resource for research on the immune response to SARS-CoV-2. Subjects who had been exposed to COVID-19, were actively infected with it, or had recovered from it provided the deeply sampled blood TCRbeta repertoires that made up the dataset.

Study-level results and caveats: The quantity of clinical and demographic metadata differed by source and by participant and was supplied without curation.

Whole blood was collected in K2EDTA tubes by collaborating institutions according to the institutions' own protocols. Collaborator samples were shipped for TCRbeta analysis as frozen whole blood, isolated PBMCs, or DNA extracted from either sample type. This sequence originates from a human donor in a cohort sampled during active COVID-19. Sequencing input: peripheral blood.

The CDR3 sequence is CASKPHLAGVLDNEQFF. The nucleotide sequence reads as follows: TGTGCCAGTAAGCCCCACCTAGCGGGAGTGTTAGACAATGAGCAGTTCTTC. This chain joins TRBV19 to TRBJ2-1, with 10 bases matching TRBD2. Sequences LNHDA (CDR1) and SQIVND (CDR2) are obtained from the germline V gene (reference sequence). For this chain, trimming is 7 bases at the V end and 5 bases at the J end, and the number of junction bases without a gene match is 14. The CDR3 spans 17 residues, from the cysteine through the phenylalanine. The retained sequence is limited to the CDR3, 51 bases, with the frame set at the first base.